Shown below are 27 T cell receptor beta chains from a single sample sequenced in a study of PD-L1 blockade in urothelial cancer. As to time point: pretreatment peripheral blood. Measured with immunoSEQ multiplex PCR; TCRdb has only the in-frame clones, and not every one. The sample yields 50,000 or so clones, roughly four fifths seen once. The sequencing here drew on PBMCs, taken around atezolizumab (anti-PD-L1) treatment. Source of these receptors: a man aged 65 to 79 with urothelial cancer.

The V gene is TRBV6-1, the J gene TRBJ1-2; D not resolved. V dropped 6 bases and J dropped 2 bases, with 10 bases sitting between them. The CDR3 is 13 residues long. Germline CDR1 MNHNS, CDR2 SASEGT. The CDR3 DNA is TGTGCCAGCAGCCGGGAGGGAAACTATGGCTACACCTTC. It specifies CASSREGNYGYTF.

J is TRBJ2-7 and V is TRBV27; 7 bases agree with TRBD2. The germline V gene encodes CDR1 MNHEY and CDR2 SMNVEV (reference sequence). The trim removed 4 bases at V and 2 bases at J, leaving 5 bases unmatched. The CDR3 runs 14 residues. CDR3 residues: CASSWGGPTYEQYF. CDR3 in DNA: TGTGCCAGCAGTTGGGGGGGACCGACCTACGAGCAGTACTTC.

This rearrangement joins TRBV7-9 to TRBJ2-2, with 7 bases fitting TRBD1. J was trimmed by 1 base and V by 4 bases; bases with no gene match: 3. CDR1 and CDR2 (germline): SEHNR, FQNEAQ (reference sequence). The CDR3 consists of 15 residues. CDR3 region: CASSSGTVNTGELFF. CDR3 nucleotides: TGTGCCAGCAGCTCGGGGACAGTGAACACCGGGGAGCTGTTTTTT.

V gene TRBV7-2 combines with J gene TRBJ2-7; a possible D gene is TRBD1 (6 bases). In germline, CDR1 is SGHTA, CDR2 FQGNSA. V was trimmed by 5 bases and J by 2 bases, leaving 16 bases between them. The CDR3 spans 15 residues. CDR3 in amino acids: CASSQDRQEAYEQYF. The CDR3 bases are TGTGCCAGCAGCCAAGATAGACAGGAGGCCTACGAGCAGTACTTC. The full variable domain, in which reference TRBV7-2 and TRBJ2-7 provide the parts outside the CDR3, is GAGVSQSPSNKVTEKGKDVELRCDPISGHTALYWYRQSLGQGLEFLIYFQGNSAPDKSGLPSDRFSAERTGGSVSTLTIQRTQQEDSAVYLCASSQDRQEAYEQYFGPGTRLTVT.

The V and J genes are TRBV2 and TRBJ2-5; 9 positions agree with TRBD1. This CDR3 has 13 residues. Germline-derived CDR1 and CDR2 are SNHLY and FYNNEI. The J segment lost 3 bases and the V segment lost 11 bases, leaving 7 bases of the junction unmatched. The CDR3 region has the DNA TGTGCCGGCCGGGACAGGGAAAAAGAGACCCAGTACTTC. Translated, it gives CAGRDREKETQYF. Supplemented by reference TRBV2 and TRBJ2-5, the full variable domain reads EPEVTQTPSHQVTQMGQEVILRCVPISNHLYFYWYRQILGQKVEFLVSFYNNEISEKSEIFDDQFSVERPDGSNFTLKIRSTKLEDSAMYFCAGRDREKETQYFGPGTRLLVL.

The gene calls are TRBV6-5 and TRBJ2-3, with D possibly matching TRBD1 (6 bases). Germline V CDR1 and CDR2: MNHEY, SVGAGI. The CDR3 totals 15 residues. Trimming shortened V by 5 bases and J by 0 bases, and 12 bases separated the two germline ends. The DNA for the CDR3 is TGTGCCAGCAGTCCCGGGACAACTAGCACAGATACGCAGTATTTT. This codes for CASSPGTTSTDTQYF.

The chain is built from TRBV30 and TRBJ2-1; TRBD1 might be the D (6 bases). From germline, CDR1 is GTSNPN and CDR2 SVGIG (reference sequence). Trimming removed 0 bases from V and 6 bases from J, with 9 bases in between. CDR3 length: 13 amino acids. The CDR3 DNA is TGTGCCTGGAGTGTCGGACAGATCAATGAGCAGTTCTTC. As protein: CAWSVGQINEQFF. Full variable domain (rest looked up from reference TRBV30 and TRBJ2-1): SQTIHQWPATLVQPVGSPLSLECTVEGTSNPNLYWYRQAAGRGLQLLFYSVGIGQISSEVPQNLSASRPQDRQFILSSKKLLLSDSGFYLCAWSVGQINEQFFGPGTRLTVL.

The V gene is TRBV2, the J gene TRBJ2-7, with D possibly being TRBD2 (7 bases). This CDR3 comprises 14 residues. V lost 6 bases, J lost 7 bases, and 19 bases lay in between. Looked up from germline, CDR1 is SNHLY and CDR2 is FYNNEI. DNA of the CDR3: TGTGCCAGCAGAAGACAGGCTTTGGGGGGGGAGCAGTACTTC. Residues: CASRRQALGGEQYF.

CDR3 nucleotides: TGTGCCAGCAGCTTAACATCCGGGACAGGGGCCCGTAGTACTGAAGCTTTCTTT. The encoded protein is CASSLTSGTGARSTEAFF. The rearrangement uses TRBV7-3 and TRBJ1-1, with 10 positions matching TRBD1. The CDR3 is 18 residues long. V lost 0 bases to trimming and J lost 5 bases; unmatched junction nucleotides: 12. CDR1 is SGHTA and CDR2 is FQGTGA in the germline V gene.

The chain links TRBV2 to TRBJ1-4; D is unclear. CDR1 is SNHLY and CDR2 is FYNNEI in the germline V gene. CDR3 length equals 11 residues. V dropped 5 bases and J dropped 5 bases, with 3 bases sitting between them. DNA for the CDR3: TGTGCCAGCAGTTTAAATGAAAAACTGTTTTTT. Translated: CASSLNEKLFF. The full variable domain, rest sourced from reference TRBV2 and TRBJ1-4, is EPEVTQTPSHQVTQMGQEVILRCVPISNHLYFYWYRQILGQKVEFLVSFYNNEISEKSEIFDDQFSVERPDGSNFTLKIRSTKLEDSAMYFCASSLNEKLFFGSGTQLSVL.

This chain connects TRBV6-6 to TRBJ1-5, with 9 bases fitting TRBD1. This CDR3 has 15 amino acids. CDR1 and CDR2 (germline): MNHNY, SVGAGI (reference sequence). Unmatched junction bases numbered 5, after V lost 6 bases and J lost 2 bases. The CDR3 DNA is TGTGCCAGCAGCGGGACAGGGATGGGCAATCAGCCCCAGCATTTT. Protein sequence: CASSGTGMGNQPQHF.

This clone was counted a few times. The V and J genes are TRBV19 and TRBJ1-5; D unclear. Germline CDR1 is LNHDA and CDR2 is SQIVND (reference sequence). This CDR3 has 17 residues. The V and J ends lost 1 base and 0 bases respectively, with 13 bases between them. CDR3 bases: TGTGCCAGTAGTATAGGAGGTGGAGGGTATAGCAATCAGCCCCAGCATTTT. Protein product: CASSIGGGGYSNQPQHF.

There are a few counts of this clone. The chain links TRBV7-7 to TRBJ2-3; tentative D call: TRBD1 (5 bases). Germline V gene data show CDR1 as SSHAT and CDR2 as FNYEAQ (reference sequence). This CDR3 is built from 13 residues. Between the trimmed V and J ends, which lost 5 bases and 4 bases, there was a span of 10 bases. The CDR3 DNA follows: TGTGCCAGCAGCCTTGACAGAGCAGATACGCAGTATTTT. This translates into CASSLDRADTQYF.

The chain uses TRBV28 and TRBJ2-7; D is perhaps TRBD1 (6 bases). Germline CDR1 reads MDHEN; CDR2 reads SYDVKM. Trimming shortened V by 2 bases and J by 1 base, and 15 bases separated the two germline ends. CDR3 length: 16 amino acids. In nucleotides, the CDR3 is TGTGCCAGCAGTTTACGGTCGGCAGGGGAATCCTACGAGCAGTACTTC. Translated: CASSLRSAGESYEQYF.

The chain joins TRBV30 to TRBJ2-7, with D possibly TRBD2 on 5 matching bases. The length of the CDR3 is 11 residues. V gave up 0 bases and J gave up 11 bases, with 11 bases separating them. Germline CDR1 GTSNPN, CDR2 SVGIG (reference sequence). CDR3 sequence: CAWSVWERKYF. CDR3 DNA: TGTGCCTGGAGTGTATGGGAGCGTAAGTACTTC.

The chain joins TRBV2 to TRBJ1-5; unclear D gene. V lost 1 base and J lost 0, with 7 bases in between. The germline CDR1 and CDR2 sequences are SNHLY and FYNNEI. The CDR3 is made up of 15 amino acids. This chain's CDR3 is CASSEGSLSNQPQHF. The CDR3 region has the DNA TGTGCCAGCAGTGAAGGCAGTCTTAGCAATCAGCCCCAGCATTTT.

CDR3 coding DNA: TGTGCCAGCAGCCTTGCAAACGCGGACACTGAAGCTTTCTTT. This codes for CASSLANADTEAFF. The chain has TRBV28 and TRBJ1-1, with unresolved D. Trimming cost V 6 bases and J 3 bases, with 14 bases left between them. Germline assignment: CDR1 MDHEN and CDR2 SYDVKM. The CDR3 totals 14 residues. Combining the CDR3 with reference TRBV28 and TRBJ1-1 gives the whole variable domain DVKVTQSSRYLVKRTGEKVFLECVQDMDHENMFWYRQDPGLGLRLIYFSYDVKMKEKGDIPEGYSVSREKKERFSLILESASTNQTSMYLCASSLANADTEAFFGQGTRLTVV.

The CDR3: CASSVGRGTEAFF. CDR3 sequence (DNA): TGTGCCAGCTCTGTGGGTAGGGGCACTGAAGCTTTCTTT. The rearrangement uses TRBV7-9 and TRBJ1-1, with a weak D call TRBD1 (5 bases). V lost 8 bases and J 4 bases, leaving 14 bases between the germline ends. Germline V lookup: CDR1 SEHNR, CDR2 FQNEAQ (reference sequence). There are 13 residues in the CDR3.

The chain is built from TRBV10-1 and TRBJ1-5; 9 nucleotides agree with TRBD1. CDR3 length: 21 residues. CDR1 and CDR2 (germline): WNHNN, SYGVQD (reference sequence). The J segment lost 0 bases and the V segment lost 0 bases, leaving 15 bases of the junction unmatched. This CDR3 reads CASSESGDREYPLDSNQPQHF. CDR3 DNA sequence: TGCGCCAGCAGTGAGTCGGGGGACAGGGAATATCCTTTGGATAGCAATCAGCCCCAGCATTTT.

The rearrangement links TRBV29-1 to TRBJ2-3, with 8 bases fitting TRBD1. The CDR3 spans 11 residues. The germline V gene encodes CDR1 SQVTM and CDR2 ANQGSEA. Unmatched junction bases numbered 0, after V lost 1 base and J lost 9 bases. DNA for the CDR3: TGCAGCGTTGAAGGACAGGGGACGCAGTATTTT. It yields the protein CSVEGQGTQYF.

This clone was observed a handful of times. The rearrangement joins TRBV7-2 to TRBJ1-2; perhaps TRBD1 as D (5 bases). The germline gives CDR1 SGHTA, CDR2 FQGNSA. The CDR3 spans 15 residues. Trimming pared 4 bases from V and 5 bases from J, leaving 17 bases between. The CDR3 region is CASSSGVGLGYGYTF. For the CDR3, the DNA is TGTGCCAGCAGCTCGGGGGTTGGCTTAGGTTATGGCTACACCTTC.

This clone was seen a handful of times. V usage is TRBV9 and J usage is TRBJ2-3; 12 bases are shared with TRBD2. J lost 1 base, V lost 4 bases, and 7 bases had no gene match. This CDR3 contains 17 residues. The V gene's germline CDR1 is SGDLS and CDR2 YYNGEE. CDR3 loop: CASSSLAGGPGTDTQYF. CDR3 sequence (DNA): TGTGCCAGCAGCTCTCTAGCGGGGGGGCCCGGCACAGATACGCAGTATTTT. Filled out from reference TRBV9 and TRBJ2-3, the complete variable domain reads DSGVTQTPKHLITATGQRVTLRCSPRSGDLSVYWYQQSLDQGLQFLIQYYNGEERAKGNILERFSAQQFPDLHSELNLSSLELGDSALYFCASSSLAGGPGTDTQYFGPGTRLTVL.

With regard to this clone: Other DNA sequences in the same sample also yield this CDR3. The V and J genes are TRBV15 and TRBJ2-1; 14 nucleotides line up with TRBD2. V was pared by 9 bases and J by 0 bases, with 10 bases of the junction left unmatched. This CDR3 comprises 18 residues. CDR1 and CDR2 from the germline V gene are LNHNV and YYDKDF (reference sequence). The CDR3 protein is CATQGTSGSGASYNEQFF. For the CDR3, the DNA is TGTGCCACGCAGGGGACTAGCGGGAGTGGGGCCTCCTACAATGAGCAGTTCTTC. Together with reference TRBV15 and TRBJ2-1, the CDR3 gives the full variable domain: DAMVIQNPRYQVTQFGKPVTLSCSQTLNHNVMYWYQQKSSQAPKLLFHYYDKDFNNEADTPDNFQSRRPNTSFCFLDIRSPGLGDTAMYLCATQGTSGSGASYNEQFFGPGTRLTVL.

CDR3 sequence reads: CASSALDRGSNTEAFF. The CDR3 DNA is TGTGCCAGCAGCGCACTGGACAGGGGGTCGAACACTGAAGCTTTCTTT. The rearrangement joins TRBV9 to TRBJ1-1, with 10 bases identical to TRBD1. Unmatched junction bases numbered 6, after V lost 3 bases and J lost 1 base. The length of the CDR3 is 16 residues. Germline CDR1 SGDLS, CDR2 YYNGEE.

V gene TRBV6-1 combines with J gene TRBJ2-1; 8 bases match TRBD1. Germline CDR1 MNHNS, CDR2 SASEGT. The CDR3 spans 15 residues. The J segment lost 4 bases and the V segment lost 7 bases, leaving 9 bases of the junction unmatched. DNA for the CDR3: TGTGCCAGCACCGGGCCGGGACAGGAATACAATGAGCAGTTCTTC. Its protein is CASTGPGQEYNEQFF.

CDR3 DNA: TGTGCTAGTGGTTTGGTACGAGGGGGGAACACTGAAGCTTTCTTT. This sequence encodes CASGLVRGGNTEAFF. The chain employs TRBV12-5 and TRBJ1-1, with a tentative D call TRBD1 (6 bases). CDR1 LGHNT and CDR2 FRNRAP come from the germline V gene. CDR3 size: 15 residues. Trimming left V 0 bases short and J 1 base short, with 9 bases between.

The CDR3 spells CASSEPFREQYF. CDR3 nucleotides: TGTGCCAGCAGTGAACCCTTTCGCGAGCAGTACTTC. The gene calls are TRBV25-1 and TRBJ2-7, with D hard to call. The CDR3 contains 12 residues. Looked up from germline, CDR1 is MGHDK and CDR2 is SYGVNS. Trimming took 2 bases from V and 6 from J, leaving 8 bases between them.